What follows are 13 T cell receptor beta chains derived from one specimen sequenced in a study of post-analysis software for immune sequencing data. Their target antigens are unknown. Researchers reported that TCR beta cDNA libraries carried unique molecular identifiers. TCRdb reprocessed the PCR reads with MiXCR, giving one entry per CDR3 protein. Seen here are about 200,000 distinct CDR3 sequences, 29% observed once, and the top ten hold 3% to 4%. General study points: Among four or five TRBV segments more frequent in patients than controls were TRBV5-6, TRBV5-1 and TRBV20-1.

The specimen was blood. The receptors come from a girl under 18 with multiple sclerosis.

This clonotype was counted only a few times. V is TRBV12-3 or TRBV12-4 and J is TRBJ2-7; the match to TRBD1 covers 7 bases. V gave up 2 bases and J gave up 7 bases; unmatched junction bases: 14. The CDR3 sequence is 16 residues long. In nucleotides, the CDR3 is TGTGCCAGCAGTTTACTATCCGGACAGGCCCGCAGAGAGCAGTACTTC. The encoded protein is CASSLLSGQARREQYF.

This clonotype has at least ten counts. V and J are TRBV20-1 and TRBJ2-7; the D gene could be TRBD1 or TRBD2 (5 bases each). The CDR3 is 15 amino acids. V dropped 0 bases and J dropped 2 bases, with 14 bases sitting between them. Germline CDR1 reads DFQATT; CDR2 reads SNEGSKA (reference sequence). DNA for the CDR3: TGCAGTGCTAGAGATCAGGCAGGGAGAGCCTACGAGCAGTACTTC. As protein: CSARDQAGRAYEQYF.

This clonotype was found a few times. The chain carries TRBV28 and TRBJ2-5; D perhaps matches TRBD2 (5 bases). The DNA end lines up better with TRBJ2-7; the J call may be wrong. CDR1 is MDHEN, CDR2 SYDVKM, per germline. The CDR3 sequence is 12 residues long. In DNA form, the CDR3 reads TGTGCCTGCCGGGATCACCTAAACGAGCAGTACTTC. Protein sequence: CACRDHLNEQYF.

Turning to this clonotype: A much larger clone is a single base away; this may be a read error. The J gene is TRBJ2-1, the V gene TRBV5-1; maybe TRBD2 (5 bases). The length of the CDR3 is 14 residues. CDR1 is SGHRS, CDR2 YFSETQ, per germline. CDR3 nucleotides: TGCACCAGCAGCTCCGGACTTAACTACAATGAGCAGTTCTTC. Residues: CTSSSGLNYNEQFF.

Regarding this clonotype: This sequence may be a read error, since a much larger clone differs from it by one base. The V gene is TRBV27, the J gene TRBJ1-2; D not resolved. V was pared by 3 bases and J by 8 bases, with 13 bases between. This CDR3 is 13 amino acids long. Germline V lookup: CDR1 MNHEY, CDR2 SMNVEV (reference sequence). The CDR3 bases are TGTGCCAGCAGTTTTCTGCGGAGCAGAGGCTACACCTTC. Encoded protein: CASSFLRSRGYTF.

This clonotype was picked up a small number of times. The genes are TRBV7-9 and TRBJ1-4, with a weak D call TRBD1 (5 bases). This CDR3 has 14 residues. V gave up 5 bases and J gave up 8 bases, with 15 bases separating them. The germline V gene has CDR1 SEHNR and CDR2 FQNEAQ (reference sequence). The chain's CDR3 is CASSPGRGGEKLFF. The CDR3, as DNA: TGTGCCAGCAGCCCGGGACGTGGAGGGGAAAAACTGTTTTTT.

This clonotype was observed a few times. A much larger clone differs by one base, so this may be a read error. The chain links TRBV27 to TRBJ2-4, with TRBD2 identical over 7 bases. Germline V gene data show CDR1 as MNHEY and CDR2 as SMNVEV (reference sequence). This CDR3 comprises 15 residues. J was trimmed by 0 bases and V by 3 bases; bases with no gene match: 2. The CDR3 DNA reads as TGTGCCAGCAGTTTGAGCGGGGCAGCCAAAAACATTCAGTACTTC. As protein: CASSLSGAAKNIQYF.

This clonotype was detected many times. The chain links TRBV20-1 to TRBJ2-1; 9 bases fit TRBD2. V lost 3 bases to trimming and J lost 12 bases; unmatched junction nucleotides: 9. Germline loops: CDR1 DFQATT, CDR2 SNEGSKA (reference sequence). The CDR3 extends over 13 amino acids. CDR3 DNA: TGCAGTGCTAGTGGGCGGGAGGGCCGCCGGCAGTTCTTC. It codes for CSASGREGRRQFF.

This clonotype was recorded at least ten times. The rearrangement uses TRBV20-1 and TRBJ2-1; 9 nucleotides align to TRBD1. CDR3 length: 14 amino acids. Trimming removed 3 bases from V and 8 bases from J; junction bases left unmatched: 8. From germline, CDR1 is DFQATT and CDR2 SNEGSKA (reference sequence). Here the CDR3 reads CSASGGTGLDEQFF. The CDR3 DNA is TGCAGTGCTAGTGGGGGGACAGGGTTGGATGAGCAGTTCTTC.

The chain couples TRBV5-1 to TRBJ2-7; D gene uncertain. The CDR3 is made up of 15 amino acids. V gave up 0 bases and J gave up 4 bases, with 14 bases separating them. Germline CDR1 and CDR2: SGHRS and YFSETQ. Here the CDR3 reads CASSLVAALGYEQYF. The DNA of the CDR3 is TGCGCCAGCAGCTTGGTGGCAGCATTAGGGTACGAGCAGTACTTC. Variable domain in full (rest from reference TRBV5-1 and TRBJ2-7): KAGVTQTPRYLIKTRGQQVTLSCSPISGHRSVSWYQQTPGQGLQFLFEYFSETQRNKGNFPGRFSGRQFSNSRSEMNVSTLELGDSALYLCASSLVAALGYEQYFGPGTRLTVT.

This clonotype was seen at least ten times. The chain's CDR3 is CASRATTMSSYEQYF. The CDR3, as DNA: TGTGCCAGCAGGGCGACTACGATGAGCTCCTACGAGCAGTACTTC. The chain couples TRBV7-8 to TRBJ2-7; perhaps TRBD2 as D (5 bases). This CDR3 is built from 15 residues. The V end lost 6 bases, the J end lost 0 bases, and 15 bases lay between the germline ends. Germline assignment: CDR1 SGHVS and CDR2 FQNEAQ.

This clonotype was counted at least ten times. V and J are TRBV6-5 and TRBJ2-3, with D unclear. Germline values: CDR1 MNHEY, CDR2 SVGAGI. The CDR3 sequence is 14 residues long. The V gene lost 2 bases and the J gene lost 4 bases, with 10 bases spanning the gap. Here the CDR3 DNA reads TGTGCCAGCAGTTACGGGCTAGGTCCAGATACGCAGTATTTT. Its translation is CASSYGLGPDTQYF.

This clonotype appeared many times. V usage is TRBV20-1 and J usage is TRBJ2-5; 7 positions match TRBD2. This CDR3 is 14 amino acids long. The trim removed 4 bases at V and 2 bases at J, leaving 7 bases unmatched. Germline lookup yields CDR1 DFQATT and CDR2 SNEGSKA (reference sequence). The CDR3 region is CSATASGGQETQYF. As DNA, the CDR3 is TGCAGTGCTACCGCTAGCGGAGGACAAGAGACCCAGTACTTC.